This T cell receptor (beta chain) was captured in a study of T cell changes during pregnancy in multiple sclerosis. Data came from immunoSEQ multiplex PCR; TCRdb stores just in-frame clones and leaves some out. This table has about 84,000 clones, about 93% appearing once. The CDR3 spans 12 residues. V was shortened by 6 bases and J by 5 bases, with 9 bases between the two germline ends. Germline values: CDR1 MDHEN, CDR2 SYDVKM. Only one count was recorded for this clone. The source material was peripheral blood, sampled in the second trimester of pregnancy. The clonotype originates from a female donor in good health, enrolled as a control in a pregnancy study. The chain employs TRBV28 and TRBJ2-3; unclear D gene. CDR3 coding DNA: TGTGCCAGCAGGGAGCGTCGAGATACGCAGTATTTT. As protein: CASRERRDTQYF.